This record covers a single T cell receptor (beta chain). The sample comes from a study of blood T cell repertoires in COVID-19. The length of the CDR3 is 20 residues. Germline CDR1 and CDR2: SGHDN and FVKESK. Germline trimming cut 4 bases from V and 1 base from J; bases unmatched to any gene: 20. Method: immunoSEQ multiplex PCR; TCRdb's copy keeps in-frame clones and lacks some. The sample has roughly 69,000 clones, about nine tenths seen once. This sequence originates from a man aged 45-65 years with active COVID-19. Sequenced: peripheral blood. The gene calls are TRBV14 and TRBJ2-5; 8 positions match TRBD2. The CDR3 DNA follows: TGTGCCAGCAGCCCCCAACCTCACACAGCGGGGGCCCATGTCCAAGAGACCCAGTACTTC. Translating gives CASSPQPHTAGAHVQETQYF.